This TCR beta chain was found in a study of T cell responses to AZD1222 COVID-19 vaccine. Whole-study results and caveats: Clonal diversity was possibly underestimated; the donors were predominantly white British and more often female. Among those given AZD1222, only five or six were seropositive at baseline.

The germline V gene has CDR1 KGHSH and CDR2 LQKENI. V was cut by 2 bases and J by 3 bases, with 8 bases left in between. The CDR3 spans 14 residues. On this clone: Its antigen is not known.

Sequencing was performed with immunoSEQ multiplex PCR; in TCRdb, only in-frame clones are kept and a portion is missing. This table has about 110,000 clones, over 75% appearing once. This sequence originates from an adult in good health. The source material was peripheral blood, sampled on day 0 of AZD1222 vaccination. The J gene is TRBJ1-3, the V gene TRBV18; D is uncertain. The DNA for the CDR3 is TGTGCCAGCTCACCAAATAGTGATGGAAACACCATATATTTT. It translates to CASSPNSDGNTIYF.